This TCR beta chain was profiled in a study of response to subunit inactivated influenza vaccine. Findings and limits, study-wide: The authors suggested that few new T cells are recruited per seasonal influenza vaccination.

In germline, CDR1 is SGHRS, CDR2 YFSETQ. This CDR3 comprises 15 residues. The trim removed 2 bases at V and 5 bases at J, leaving 7 bases unmatched. In regard to this clonotype: No antigen is known for it.

TCRdb reprocessed the RT-PCR reads via MiXCR and lists one record per CDR3 protein. Of about 500,000 distinct CDR3 sequences detected, approximately 12% appear once; the ten largest clones hold about an eighth. Sequencing was performed on PBMCs from blood, taken about 6 weeks after vaccination. The chain joins TRBV5-1 to TRBJ2-1; 7 bases are a match to TRBD2. This receptor was identified in a man over 45 who received an inactivated influenza vaccine. As DNA, the CDR3 is TGCGCCAGCAGCTTTGCCCGACTAGCCCACAATGAGCAGTTCTTC. Translated, it gives CASSFARLAHNEQFF.